These 25 T cell receptor beta chains share one sample of origin, sequenced in a study of T-cell reconstitution after alpha-beta-depleted transplantation in children. Unique molecular identifiers were used to barcode this TCRbeta library. A single record per CDR3 protein comes from TCRdb applying MiXCR to the PCR reads. The sample lists about 98,000 distinct CDR3 sequences, approximately 5.4% occurring once. This material consisted of PBMCs, mostly from graft donor cells, taken 60 days after TCRalphabeta/CD19-depleted stem cell transplant. The receptors were sampled from a female patient aged 2 to 10 who had a stem cell transplant for Fanconi anemia, so the T cells may come from the graft donor.

In this sample, this clonotype turned up many times. This chain links TRBV4-2 with TRBJ1-4; the D gene is possibly TRBD1 (5 bases). The germline gives CDR1 LGHNA, CDR2 YNFKEQ. This CDR3 has 18 amino acids. Trimming took 5 bases from V and 7 from J, leaving 26 bases between them. This CDR3 is CASSFDGTSMGFGEKLFF. The CDR3 DNA follows: TGTGCCAGCAGCTTCGACGGGACGTCGATGGGGTTCGGTGAAAAACTGTTTTTT.

V is TRBV25-1 and J is TRBJ2-1; 7 bases fit TRBD2. V lost 4 bases to trimming and J lost 8 bases; unmatched junction nucleotides: 5. The CDR3 has 13 amino acids. Germline CDR1 reads MGHDK; CDR2 reads SYGVNS. The CDR3 loop reads CASSGGRRDEQFF. CDR3 bases: TGTGCCAGCAGTGGCGGGAGAAGGGATGAGCAGTTCTTC.

This clonotype was picked up many times. The chain combines TRBV7-8 with TRBJ1-1, with D hard to call. The germline V gene encodes CDR1 SGHVS and CDR2 FQNEAQ. V shed 3 bases and J shed 0 bases, with 14 bases lying between them. The CDR3 extends over 16 amino acids. The CDR3 DNA follows: TGTGCCAGCAGCTTCGAGGGAGGACTTATGAACACTGAAGCTTTCTTT. It is translated as CASSFEGGLMNTEAFF.

This clonotype was observed many times. The V and J genes are TRBV5-1 and TRBJ1-2; TRBD1 matches at 10 bases. The germline V gene has CDR1 SGHRS and CDR2 YFSETQ. Trimming took 6 bases from V and 3 from J; bases not matched to a gene: 8. The CDR3 totals 15 residues. CDR3 in DNA: TGCGCCAGCACCTTAGGACAGGGGGATGACTATGGCTACACCTTC. As protein: CASTLGQGDDYGYTF.

This clonotype occurred a few times. The rearrangement links TRBV30 to TRBJ2-1; TRBD2 agrees at 10 bases. The CDR3 covers 15 residues. The germline CDR1 and CDR2 sequences are GTSNPN and SVGIG (reference sequence). The junction had 9 bases not matched to a gene; V was cut back by 2 bases and J by 8 bases. The CDR3 is CAWSLGLARLDEQFF. CDR3 nucleotide sequence: TGTGCCTGGAGTCTGGGACTAGCGCGGCTCGATGAGCAGTTCTTC.

This clonotype appeared many times. V usage is TRBV12-3 or TRBV12-4 and J usage is TRBJ1-4; the D gene is possibly TRBD1 (5 bases). Trimming removed 8 bases from V and 6 bases from J, with 13 bases in between. CDR3 length equals 13 residues. The CDR3 nucleotides read TGTGCCAGCCTGGGGGAGGGCGATGAAAAACTGTTTTTT. Residues: CASLGEGDEKLFF.

The rearrangement links TRBV3-1 to TRBJ2-5; D perhaps matches TRBD2 (5 bases). CDR1 and CDR2 from the germline V gene are LGHDT and YNNKEL (reference sequence). V was pared by 2 bases and J by 2 bases, with 12 bases between. This CDR3 contains 15 residues. Here the CDR3 DNA reads TGTGCCAGCAGCCAAACCAGGACTGCACAAGAGACCCAGTACTTC. This sequence encodes CASSQTRTAQETQYF.

The chain combines TRBV7-9 with TRBJ2-7; a possible D gene is TRBD2 (7 bases). This CDR3 is 16 amino acids long. V was clipped by 3 bases and J by 2 bases, with 17 bases between them. In germline, CDR1 is SEHNR, CDR2 FQNEAQ (reference sequence). The CDR3 nucleotides are TGTGCCAGCAGCTTCGAGGGGGGGCGCTTTCCCTACGAGCAGTACTTC. Amino acids: CASSFEGGRFPYEQYF.

This clonotype has just a few counts. V and J are TRBV7-9 and TRBJ1-2; no reliable D call. V lost 8 bases to trimming and J lost 4 bases, with 14 bases between them. In germline, CDR1 is SEHNR, CDR2 FQNEAQ (reference sequence). The CDR3 totals 13 residues. CDR3 in amino acids: CASAKYSGYGYTF. The CDR3 coding sequence is TGTGCCAGCGCTAAATACAGTGGCTATGGCTACACCTTC.

This clonotype was seen many times. The rearrangement joins TRBV28 to TRBJ1-2; D not resolved. CDR1 is MDHEN and CDR2 is SYDVKM in the germline V gene. Deletions cut 8 bases from V and 5 bases from J, with 15 bases between. The CDR3 is made up of 13 amino acids. DNA for the CDR3: TGTGCCAGCTCGGTGAGGAATATTTATGGCTACACCTTC. Translation: CASSVRNIYGYTF.

The V and J genes are TRBV30 and TRBJ2-2, with a tentative D call TRBD1 (5 bases). The germline V gene encodes CDR1 GTSNPN and CDR2 SVGIG (reference sequence). The CDR3 has 16 residues. V lost 2 bases, J lost 4 bases, and 17 bases lay in between. CDR3 in amino acids: CAWSRNQGILTGELFF. The CDR3, as DNA: TGTGCCTGGAGTCGGAATCAGGGAATCCTCACCGGGGAGCTGTTTTTT. The complete variable domain, with remaining parts taken from reference TRBV30 and TRBJ2-2, reads SQTIHQWPATLVQPVGSPLSLECTVEGTSNPNLYWYRQAAGRGLQLLFYSVGIGQISSEVPQNLSASRPQDRQFILSSKKLLLSDSGFYLCAWSRNQGILTGELFFGEGSRLTVL.

This chain links TRBV5-1 with TRBJ2-5, with D perhaps assigned TRBD1 or TRBD2 (6 bases each). The CDR3 is 14 amino acids. V dropped 4 bases and J dropped 5 bases, with 15 bases sitting between them. Per germline, CDR1 SGHRS and CDR2 YFSETQ. This chain's CDR3 is CASSGQTSLETQYF. As DNA, the CDR3 is TGCGCCAGCAGCGGACAGACTAGTCTGGAGACCCAGTACTTC.

The V and J genes are TRBV5-1 and TRBJ1-2, with 7 bases aligning to TRBD1. Germline V lookup: CDR1 SGHRS, CDR2 YFSETQ. The CDR3 totals 14 residues. V lost 4 bases, J lost 4 bases, and 7 bases stayed unmatched. The CDR3 reads CASSSSGTVYGYTF. The DNA of the CDR3 is TGCGCCAGCAGCAGCTCCGGGACAGTCTATGGCTACACCTTC.

This clonotype was detected ten times or more. DNA for the CDR3: TGCAGCGTGGGGGGACTCCCCGGGGAGCTGTTTTTT. Its protein is CSVGGLPGELFF. The chain uses TRBV29-1 and TRBJ2-2, with TRBD2 as a possible D gene (6 bases). CDR1 and CDR2 from the germline V gene are SQVTM and ANQGSEA. The CDR3 loop spans 12 amino acids. The germline V and J ends were trimmed by 6 bases and 6 bases, with 11 bases remaining between them.

At least ten counts were recorded for this clonotype. This chain joins TRBV5-1 and TRBJ2-2; a weak D match, TRBD2 (6 bases). The CDR3 length is 15 residues. V was trimmed by 0 bases and J by 3 bases, leaving 9 bases between them. Germline CDR1 SGHRS, CDR2 YFSETQ. The CDR3 DNA sequence: TGCGCCAGCAGCTTGGTGCTAGCGCACACCGGGGAGCTGTTTTTT. It yields the protein CASSLVLAHTGELFF.

The chain uses TRBV6-1 and TRBJ2-7, with TRBD1 matching 9 bases. The germline V gene has CDR1 MNHNS and CDR2 SASEGT. The CDR3 sequence is 17 residues long. J was trimmed by 3 bases and V by 4 bases; bases with no gene match: 13. The CDR3 DNA reads TGTGCCAGCAGTGGGCGGAGTGGACAGGGGATGCGCTACGAGCAGTACTTC. Amino acid sequence: CASSGRSGQGMRYEQYF.

This clonotype has ten or more counts. The gene calls are TRBV4-2 and TRBJ2-2, with a weak D call TRBD1 (6 bases). V was trimmed by 4 bases and J by 0 bases, leaving 12 bases between them. Germline assignment: CDR1 LGHNA and CDR2 YNFKEQ. This CDR3 contains 16 residues. In nucleotides, the CDR3 is TGTGCCAGCAGCCTTGCCGGGACACCGAACACCGGGGAGCTGTTTTTT. It encodes CASSLAGTPNTGELFF.

V is TRBV7-3 and J is TRBJ2-5, with D maybe TRBD1 (5 bases). The V and J ends lost 1 base and 3 bases respectively, with 6 bases between them. Germline lookup yields CDR1 SGHTA and CDR2 FQGTGA. There are 13 residues in the CDR3. The CDR3 is CASSLSREETQYF. The CDR3 DNA sequence: TGTGCCAGCAGCTTAAGCAGGGAAGAGACCCAGTACTTC. Drawing the rest from reference TRBV7-3 and TRBJ2-5, the complete variable domain is GAGVSQTPSNKVTEKGKYVELRCDPISGHTALYWYRQSLGQGPEFLIYFQGTGAADDSGLPNDRFFAVRPEGSVSTLKIQRTERGDSAVYLCASSLSREETQYFGPGTRLLVL.

This clonotype showed up many times. The rearrangement joins TRBV5-1 to TRBJ2-1; D is perhaps TRBD1 or TRBD2 (5 bases each). The CDR3 loop spans 13 amino acids. Germline V gene lookup returns CDR1 SGHRS and CDR2 YFSETQ. With 0 bases removed from V and 8 bases from J, the gap between germline ends came to 9 bases. CDR3 loop: CASSLGGLDEQFF. The CDR3 nucleotides are TGCGCCAGCAGCTTGGGGGGGTTGGATGAGCAGTTCTTC.

In this sample, this clonotype turned up many times. The chain links TRBV6-2 or TRBV6-3 to TRBJ2-1; D remains unclear. V gave up 7 bases and J gave up 4 bases, with 11 bases separating them. The length of the CDR3 is 13 residues. Germline V gene lookup returns CDR1 MNHEY and CDR2 SVGEGT. The CDR3 DNA is TGTGCCAGCAACTACGGGCCTTACAATGAGCAGTTCTTC. It specifies CASNYGPYNEQFF.

This clonotype was observed many times. The gene calls are TRBV20-1 and TRBJ2-3; D tentatively reads TRBD1 or TRBD2 (7 bases each). The germline CDR1 and CDR2 sequences are DFQATT and SNEGSKA (reference sequence). Trimming removed 3 bases from V and 8 bases from J, with 18 bases in between. CDR3 size: 14 residues. In DNA, the CDR3 is TGCAGTGCTAGCTGGGGCGGGGAGGGGGCTACGCAGTATTTT. It translates to CSASWGGEGATQYF.

This clonotype was observed a few times. The chain is built from TRBV30 and TRBJ2-3; the D gene could be TRBD1 or TRBD2 (6 bases each). CDR1 is GTSNPN and CDR2 is SVGIG in the germline V gene (reference sequence). V lost 0 bases, J lost 6 bases, and 25 bases lay in between. This CDR3 spans 18 amino acids. CDR3 bases: TGTGCCTGGAGTGTATGGGGGACCGGGGGACACCGCGGTGATACGCAGTATTTT. It encodes CAWSVWGTGGHRGDTQYF.

This clonotype has more than one count but fewer than ten. The chain carries TRBV9 and TRBJ2-1, with D maybe TRBD1 (7 bases). The length of the CDR3 is 18 residues. V shed 0 bases and J shed 4 bases, with 20 bases lying between them. Per germline, CDR1 SGDLS and CDR2 YYNGEE. DNA for the CDR3: TGTGCCAGCAGCGTAGTTCCAGGAGGGGGCGCAGAATACAATGAGCAGTTCTTC. This encodes CASSVVPGGGAEYNEQFF.

V and J are TRBV3-1 and TRBJ2-7; 7 bases line up with TRBD2. This CDR3 has 13 amino acids. V dropped 1 base and J dropped 5; count of bases not matched to a gene: 2. Germline lookup yields CDR1 LGHDT and CDR2 YNNKEL (reference sequence). The CDR3 DNA reads TGTGCCAGCAGCCAAGGGCTAGCGGACGAGCAGTACTTC. As protein: CASSQGLADEQYF.

This clonotype appeared many times. J is TRBJ2-3 and V is TRBV12-3 or TRBV12-4; unclear D gene. The V end lost 2 bases, the J end lost 5 bases, and 23 bases lay between the germline ends. This CDR3 has 18 amino acids. The CDR3 region has the DNA TGTGCCAGCAGTTTAAACGTGGCAGTTGGATTATCCTTAGATACGCAGTATTTT. Translation gives CASSLNVAVGLSLDTQYF.